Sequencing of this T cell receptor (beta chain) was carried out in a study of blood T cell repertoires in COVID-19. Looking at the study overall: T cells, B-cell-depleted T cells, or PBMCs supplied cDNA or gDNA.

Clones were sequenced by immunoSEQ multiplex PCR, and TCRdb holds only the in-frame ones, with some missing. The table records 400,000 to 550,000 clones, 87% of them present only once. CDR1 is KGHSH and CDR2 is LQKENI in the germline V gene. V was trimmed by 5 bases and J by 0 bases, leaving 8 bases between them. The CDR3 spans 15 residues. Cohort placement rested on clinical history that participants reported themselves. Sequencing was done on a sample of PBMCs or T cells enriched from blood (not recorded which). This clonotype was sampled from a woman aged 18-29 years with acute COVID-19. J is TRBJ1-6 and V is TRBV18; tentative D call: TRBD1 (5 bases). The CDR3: CASSTDSSYNSPLHF. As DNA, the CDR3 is TGTGCCAGCTCAACCGACAGCTCCTATAATTCACCCCTCCACTTT.